This is a list of T cell receptor beta chains from one sample in a study of cytomegalovirus exposure and HLA in healthy donors. Repertoires were generated with immunoSEQ multiplex PCR, while TCRdb's copy carries only in-frame clones and drops some. The table shows about 160,000 clones, with under 80% occurring only once. The sample was PBMCs. These receptors came from a man between 40 and 49 years old in good health and CMV-seronegative. The CDR3 runs from the conserved cysteine through the conserved F or W. Fields, in order: V gene, D gene, J gene, CDR3 protein. The D gene is left open where the match is weak.

TRBV10-3,-,TRBJ2-1,CAISEQGPTSISYNEQFF
TRBV7-6,-,TRBJ1-4,CASSSGFESSNEKLFF
TRBV2,TRBD1,TRBJ1-1,CASSPRQGNTEAFF
TRBV5-1,TRBD2,TRBJ2-3,CASSLTSGGTDTQYF
TRBV19,-,TRBJ1-1,CASSIREENTEAFF
TRBV9,TRBD2,TRBJ2-1,CASSVGTSGYSSYNEQFF
TRBV4-1,TRBD1,TRBJ2-5,CASSPLWGTAETQYF
TRBV2,TRBD1,TRBJ2-3,CASSADRGRPTDTQYF
TRBV2,-,TRBJ2-6,CASSEARTSGANVLTF
TRBV7-8,TRBD1,TRBJ1-5,CASSLSGQGINQPQHF
TRBV7-3,-,TRBJ2-5,CASSGVGGETQYF
TRBV7-6,TRBD1,TRBJ2-7,CASSGRQGMAFEQYF
TRBV6-1,-,TRBJ2-2,CASSGETGELFF
TRBV27,TRBD1,TRBJ1-1,CASKQGGTEAFF
TRBV10-3,-,TRBJ1-2,CAITGGRGYTF
TRBV30,-,TRBJ1-4,CAWSARQGIGKLFF
TRBV2,-,TRBJ2-2,CASRRAGETGELFF
TRBV18,TRBD1,TRBJ1-1,CASSLDRGTEAFF
TRBV9,-,TRBJ1-1,CASSVANGGNTEAFF
TRBV4-2,TRBD2,TRBJ2-1,CASSQYVAGGYYNGQFF
TRBV7-9,TRBD2,TRBJ2-1,CASSTRAGGPWDEQFF
TRBV9,TRBD2,TRBJ2-5,CASSPRLAGPQETQYF